The 6 T cell receptor beta chains given below trace back to one sample, sequenced in a study of blood T cell repertoires in COVID-19. Some clones are missing from TCRdb's copy, which holds only in-frame ones; the method was immunoSEQ multiplex PCR. The profile covers around 180,000 clones, with roughly 79% appearing a single time and roughly a sixth taken by the ten largest. The sequenced material came from peripheral blood. These receptors all come from a man between 60 and 75 years old with active or convalescent COVID-19.

This clone was recorded a few times. The V gene is TRBV5-1, the J gene TRBJ2-1; 15 nucleotides match TRBD2. Trimming cost V 4 bases and J 8 bases; bases outside gene matches: 7. The CDR3 is made up of 16 amino acids. CDR1 is SGHRS, CDR2 YFSETQ, per germline. The CDR3 spells CASSLGLAGGPDEQFF. For the CDR3, the DNA is TGCGCCAGCAGCCTTGGACTAGCGGGAGGGCCGGATGAGCAGTTCTTC.

The chain combines TRBV12-3 or TRBV12-4 with TRBJ1-1, with unresolved D. The length of the CDR3 is 13 residues. The V end lost 8 bases, the J end lost 3 bases, and 13 bases lay between the germline ends. Here the CDR3 reads CASSGNFDTEAFF. In DNA form, the CDR3 reads TGTGCCAGCTCGGGGAATTTTGACACTGAAGCTTTCTTT.

The chain is built from TRBV10-3 and TRBJ1-3; the D gene is possibly TRBD1 (6 bases). The CDR3 spans 14 residues. The V gene lost 6 bases and the J gene lost 0 bases, with 9 bases spanning the gap. In germline, CDR1 is ENHRY, CDR2 SYGVKD. The CDR3 region is CAIRSDSSGNTIYF. CDR3 coding DNA: TGTGCCATCAGATCGGACAGCTCTGGAAACACCATATATTTT.

The chain recombines TRBV7-9 with TRBJ2-7; perhaps TRBD1 as D (6 bases). Germline V CDR1 and CDR2: SEHNR, FQNEAQ (reference sequence). V lost 4 bases to trimming and J lost 2 bases, with 15 bases between them. The length of the CDR3 is 15 residues. The CDR3 DNA is TGTGCCAGCAGCTCACCCCTGGACAGAGCCTACGAGCAGTACTTC. Its protein product is CASSSPLDRAYEQYF.

The genes are TRBV4-3 and TRBJ1-1; no clear D gene. The CDR3 consists of 12 residues. Deletions cut 1 base from V and 5 bases from J, with 5 bases between. Germline V gene data show CDR1 as LGHNA and CDR2 as YSLEER. CDR3 in amino acids: CASSQAGTEAFF. CDR3 bases: TGCGCCAGCAGCCAAGCCGGGACTGAAGCTTTCTTT.

This sequence joins TRBV5-6 and TRBJ1-2; 12 bases match TRBD1. J gave up 6 bases and V 4 bases, and 13 bases lay outside the gene matches. The CDR3 is made up of 17 amino acids. CDR1 is SGHDT, CDR2 YYEEEE, per germline. The DNA of the CDR3 is TGTGCCAGCAGCGGAGAAATCCGGGACAGGGGGCCCGATGGCTACACCTTC. It translates to CASSGEIRDRGPDGYTF. The whole variable domain, remainder taken from reference TRBV5-6 and TRBJ1-2, is DAGVTQSPTHLIKTRGQQVTLRCSPKSGHDTVSWYQQALGQGPQFIFQYYEEEERQRGNFPDRFSGHQFPNYSSELNVNALLLGDSALYLCASSGEIRDRGPDGYTFGSGTRLTVV.